This T cell receptor (beta chain) was identified in a study of cytomegalovirus exposure and HLA in healthy donors. Overall study findings and caveats: Rare TCR sequences predominated, though certain public TCRs were found in many donors.

This clone was counted between two and nine times. Its antigen is undetermined. In the PCR, 60 Vbeta and 13 Jbeta primers were used. Only in-frame clones appear in the TCRdb table, and some are missing; sequencing was by immunoSEQ multiplex PCR. The repertoire holds 75,000 to 95,000 clones, with nearly 80% as singletons. Germline CDR1 and CDR2: PRHDT and FYEKMQ (reference sequence). The CDR3 runs 17 residues. V shed 5 bases, J shed 0 bases, and the junction held 13 bases outside the gene matches. This chain connects TRBV13 to TRBJ2-7; the match to TRBD1 covers 7 bases. Material for sequencing was PBMCs. This sequence was found in a woman in her thirties or forties in good health and CMV-seropositive. The CDR3 loop reads CASSDREGGLSSYEQYF. In DNA, the CDR3 is TGTGCCAGCAGCGATCGCGAAGGGGGCTTAAGCTCCTACGAGCAGTACTTC.